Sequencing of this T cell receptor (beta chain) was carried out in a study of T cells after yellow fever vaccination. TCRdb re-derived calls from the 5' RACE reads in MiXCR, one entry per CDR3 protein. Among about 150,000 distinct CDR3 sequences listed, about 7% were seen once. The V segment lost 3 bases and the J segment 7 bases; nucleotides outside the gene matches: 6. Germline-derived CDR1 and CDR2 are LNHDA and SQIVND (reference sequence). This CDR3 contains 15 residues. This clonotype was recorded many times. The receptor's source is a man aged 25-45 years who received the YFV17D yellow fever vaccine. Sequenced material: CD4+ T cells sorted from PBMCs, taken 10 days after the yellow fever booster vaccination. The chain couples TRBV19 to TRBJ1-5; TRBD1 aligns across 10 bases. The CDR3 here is CASSIRQGAGQPQHF. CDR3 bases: TGTGCCAGTAGTATCAGACAGGGGGCTGGGCAGCCCCAGCATTTT. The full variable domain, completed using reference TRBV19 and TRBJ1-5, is DGGITQSPKYLFRKEGQNVTLSCEQNLNHDAMYWYRQDPGQGLRLIYYSQIVNDFQKGDIAEGYSVSREKKESFPLTVTSAQKNPTAFYLCASSIRQGAGQPQHFGDGTRLSIL.